What follows describes a single T cell receptor beta chain. Its antigen is currently unknown. The data stem from a study of radiotherapy plus CTLA-4 blockade in lung cancer. Study at large: Objective responses occurred in 18% of patients; about 34% had disease control.

Overall study results and limits: Expansion of tumor-derived TCR clones was observed in blood after radiotherapy plus ipilimumab.

In chemo-refractory metastatic non-small-cell lung cancer, patients got ipilimumab CTLA-4 blockade together with focal radiation. This CDR3 comprises 17 residues. Trimming at V came to 2 bases and at J to 2 bases, leaving 7 bases not matched to a gene. Germline CDR1 and CDR2: MDHEN and SYDVKM. Sequenced by immunoSEQ multiplex PCR; TCRdb stores in-frame clones only, minus some. The sample yields about 62,000 clones, approximately 76% seen once. The rearrangement uses TRBV28 and TRBJ2-1; 9 bases line up with TRBD2. The sample consisted of peripheral blood, taken from a patient treated with radiotherapy plus ipilimumab. The origin of this receptor is a human donor with non-small cell lung cancer who had a complete response to radiotherapy plus ipilimumab. CDR3 DNA: TGTGCCAGCAGTTTAGGAAGACTAGCGGCTGCCTACAATGAGCAGTTCTTC. Protein: CASSLGRLAAAYNEQFF.